Listed below are T cell receptor beta chains from one sample, sequenced in a study of blood T cell repertoires in COVID-19. Sequencing used immunoSEQ multiplex PCR; TCRdb keeps in-frame clones, though not all of them. The sample yields some 460,000 clones, 70% to 90% seen once. Sequences were obtained from PBMCs or T cells enriched from blood (not recorded which). The origin of the receptors is a young woman with acute COVID-19. The CDR3 runs from the conserved cysteine through the conserved F or W. A D gene is named only where the DNA matches it firmly. The size of a clone is reported for some rows only, either as once, few or many, or as a class for expanded clones.

clone_size: -; v_call: TRBV4-1; j_call: TRBJ1-2; d_call: -; cdr3_aa: CASSLEDTNYGYTF; cdr3_nt: TGCGCCAGCAGCCTAGAGGACACTAACTATGGCTACACCTTC
clone_size: -; v_call: TRBV5-6; j_call: TRBJ1-6; d_call: -; cdr3_aa: CASSLRGNSPLHF; cdr3_nt: TGTGCCAGCAGCTTAAGGGGGAATTCACCCCTCCACTTT
clone_size: -; v_call: TRBV7-8; j_call: TRBJ2-5; d_call: -; cdr3_aa: CASSLPLETQYF; cdr3_nt: TGTGCCAGCAGCTTACCCTTGGAGACCCAGTACTTC
clone_size: -; v_call: TRBV7-8; j_call: TRBJ1-4; d_call: -; cdr3_aa: CASSRGGTNEKLFF; cdr3_nt: TGTGCCAGCAGCCGGGGGGGTACTAATGAAAAACTGTTTTTT
clone_size: -; v_call: TRBV29-1; j_call: TRBJ1-1; d_call: TRBD1; cdr3_aa: CSVRQGQAFF; cdr3_nt: TGCAGCGTTCGACAGGGCCAAGCTTTCTTT
clone_size: -; v_call: TRBV29-1; j_call: TRBJ2-7; d_call: TRBD1; cdr3_aa: CSVEGTGGWEQYF; cdr3_nt: TGCAGCGTTGAAGGGACAGGGGGTTGGGAGCAGTACTTC
clone_size: -; v_call: TRBV30; j_call: TRBJ1-5; d_call: TRBD1; cdr3_aa: CAWSRMKGTGSNQPQHF; cdr3_nt: TGTGCCTGGAGTAGAATGAAAGGGACAGGGAGTAATCAGCCCCAGCATTTT
clone_size: few; v_call: TRBV29-1; j_call: TRBJ1-1; d_call: -; cdr3_aa: CSVVSGRTEAFF; cdr3_nt: TGCAGCGTTGTATCAGGGCGCACTGAAGCTTTCTTT
clone_size: once; v_call: TRBV2; j_call: TRBJ2-3; d_call: TRBD1; cdr3_aa: CASRTGTGGPTDTQYF; cdr3_nt: TGTGCCAGCAGAACCGGGACAGGGGGCCCCACAGATACGCAGTATTTT
clone_size: -; v_call: TRBV11-2; j_call: TRBJ2-7; d_call: -; cdr3_aa: CASSLDYSSYEQYF; cdr3_nt: TGTGCCAGCAGCTTAGATTATAGCTCCTACGAGCAGTACTTC
clone_size: -; v_call: TRBV5-1; j_call: TRBJ1-1; d_call: TRBD1; cdr3_aa: CASEKGQGMNTEAFF; cdr3_nt: TGCGCCAGCGAAAAGGGACAGGGAATGAACACTGAAGCTTTCTTT
clone_size: once; v_call: TRBV18; j_call: TRBJ2-5; d_call: TRBD2; cdr3_aa: CASSPLKGGETQYF; cdr3_nt: TGTGCCAGCTCACCTCTGAAGGGAGGGGAGACCCAGTACTTC
clone_size: -; v_call: TRBV9; j_call: TRBJ2-3; d_call: -; cdr3_aa: CASSTGQRVTDTQYF; cdr3_nt: TGTGCCAGCAGTACCGGACAGAGGGTCACAGATACGCAGTATTTT
clone_size: -; v_call: TRBV5-1; j_call: TRBJ1-3; d_call: TRBD1; cdr3_aa: CASSRDRGSGNTIYF; cdr3_nt: TGCGCCAGCAGCCGGGACAGGGGCTCTGGAAACACCATATATTTT
clone_size: -; v_call: TRBV5-5; j_call: TRBJ2-6; d_call: -; cdr3_aa: CASTFLFQSTPSGANVLTF; cdr3_nt: TGTGCCAGCACCTTTCTCTTCCAGTCAACACCGTCTGGGGCCAACGTCCTGACTTTC
clone_size: few; v_call: TRBV5-6; j_call: TRBJ2-7; d_call: -; cdr3_aa: CASSVGGGGPSYEQYF; cdr3_nt: TGTGCCAGCAGCGTTGGTGGGGGGGGCCCCTCCTACGAGCAGTACTTC
clone_size: -; v_call: TRBV10-2; j_call: TRBJ1-5; d_call: -; cdr3_aa: CASTWGTGGNQPQHF; cdr3_nt: TGCGCCAGCACATGGGGAACAGGAGGGAATCAGCCCCAGCATTTT
clone_size: -; v_call: TRBV2; j_call: TRBJ2-5; d_call: TRBD2; cdr3_aa: CASNYGGETQYF; cdr3_nt: TGTGCCAGCAATTACGGGGGGGAGACCCAGTACTTC
clone_size: -; v_call: TRBV6-5; j_call: TRBJ2-7; d_call: TRBD2; cdr3_aa: CASSQTGGSYEQYF; cdr3_nt: TGTGCCAGCAGTCAAACGGGGGGGAGCTACGAGCAGTACTTC
clone_size: -; v_call: TRBV2; j_call: TRBJ2-1; d_call: TRBD2; cdr3_aa: CASRLGGGRVYNEQFF; cdr3_nt: TGTGCCAGCAGATTGGGAGGCGGGAGGGTATACAATGAGCAGTTCTTC
clone_size: -; v_call: TRBV7-9; j_call: TRBJ2-2; d_call: TRBD2; cdr3_aa: CASSFPASGSGGTGELFF; cdr3_nt: TGTGCCAGCAGCTTCCCGGCTAGCGGGAGCGGTGGCACCGGGGAGCTGTTTTTT
clone_size: -; v_call: TRBV6-2/TRBV6-3; j_call: TRBJ2-3; d_call: -; cdr3_aa: CASSYSTGSTDTQYF; cdr3_nt: TGTGCCAGCAGTTACTCGACAGGAAGCACAGATACGCAGTATTTT
clone_size: -; v_call: TRBV13; j_call: TRBJ2-3; d_call: TRBD2; cdr3_aa: CASSLNLRTPGLAGGRSDTQYF; cdr3_nt: TGTGCCAGCAGCTTGAATCTCAGAACTCCGGGACTAGCGGGGGGGCGGTCAGATACGCAGTATTTT
clone_size: -; v_call: TRBV7-6; j_call: TRBJ2-7; d_call: TRBD1; cdr3_aa: CASSPQGALGNEQYF; cdr3_nt: TGTGCCAGCAGCCCCCAGGGGGCGCTGGGGAACGAGCAGTACTTC
clone_size: once; v_call: TRBV27; j_call: TRBJ1-2; d_call: TRBD1; cdr3_aa: CASSLSGTGNPGYTF; cdr3_nt: TGTGCCAGCAGTCTCTCCGGGACAGGGAATCCTGGCTACACCTTC
clone_size: -; v_call: TRBV29-1; j_call: TRBJ2-5; d_call: -; cdr3_aa: CSVEDPGTRETQYF; cdr3_nt: TGCAGCGTTGAAGACCCCGGGACAAGAGAGACCCAGTACTTC
clone_size: -; v_call: TRBV6-5; j_call: TRBJ1-2; d_call: TRBD1; cdr3_aa: CASKDRGTGGDGYTF; cdr3_nt: TGTGCCAGCAAAGATCGAGGAACAGGGGGAGATGGCTACACCTTC
clone_size: -; v_call: TRBV29-1; j_call: TRBJ2-1; d_call: -; cdr3_aa: CSVERPEVNEQFF; cdr3_nt: TGCAGCGTTGAGAGGCCAGAGGTCAATGAGCAGTTCTTC
clone_size: once; v_call: TRBV6-6; j_call: TRBJ2-7; d_call: TRBD2; cdr3_aa: CASSYSPGTTLYEQYF; cdr3_nt: TGTGCCAGCAGTTACTCGCCCGGGACTACCTTATACGAGCAGTACTTC
clone_size: -; v_call: TRBV15; j_call: TRBJ1-5; d_call: -; cdr3_aa: CATSRWGPGAKQPQHF; cdr3_nt: TGTGCCACCAGCAGATGGGGACCAGGGGCGAAACAGCCCCAGCATTTT
clone_size: once; v_call: TRBV6-5; j_call: TRBJ1-6; d_call: -; cdr3_aa: CASSYRESPLHF; cdr3_nt: TGTGCCAGCAGTTACCGGGAGTCACCCCTCCACTTT
clone_size: few; v_call: TRBV6-5; j_call: TRBJ1-1; d_call: -; cdr3_aa: CASSYGPLSLNTEAFF; cdr3_nt: TGTGCCAGCAGTTACGGGCCTCTCTCTTTGAACACTGAAGCTTTCTTT
clone_size: -; v_call: TRBV7-2; j_call: TRBJ2-4; d_call: -; cdr3_aa: CASSPSRELAKNIQYF; cdr3_nt: TGTGCCAGCAGCCCAAGTCGGGAACTAGCCAAAAACATTCAGTACTTC
clone_size: -; v_call: TRBV7-9; j_call: TRBJ2-7; d_call: -; cdr3_aa: CASSLESGARHEQYF; cdr3_nt: TGTGCCAGCAGCTTAGAGTCAGGGGCGAGGCACGAGCAGTACTTC
clone_size: -; v_call: TRBV19; j_call: TRBJ2-7; d_call: -; cdr3_aa: CASTQRGSPYEQYF; cdr3_nt: TGTGCCAGTACCCAAAGGGGGAGTCCCTACGAGCAGTACTTC
clone_size: -; v_call: TRBV2; j_call: TRBJ1-1; d_call: -; cdr3_aa: CASSDPRDISNTEAFF; cdr3_nt: TGTGCCAGCAGTGACCCACGGGACATCTCGAACACTGAAGCTTTCTTT
clone_size: -; v_call: TRBV20-1; j_call: TRBJ2-2; d_call: -; cdr3_aa: CSASDTDRPNTGELFF; cdr3_nt: TGCAGTGCTAGTGATACAGACAGGCCGAACACCGGGGAGCTGTTTTTT
clone_size: -; v_call: TRBV2; j_call: TRBJ1-4; d_call: TRBD1; cdr3_aa: CASSVQGVVNEKLFF; cdr3_nt: TGTGCCAGCAGTGTACAGGGGGTGGTGAATGAAAAACTGTTTTTT
clone_size: few; v_call: TRBV5-1; j_call: TRBJ2-1; d_call: -; cdr3_aa: CASSLAAGPYNEQFF; cdr3_nt: TGCGCCAGCAGCTTGGCGGCAGGGCCTTACAATGAGCAGTTCTTC
clone_size: -; v_call: TRBV5-6; j_call: TRBJ1-5; d_call: TRBD1; cdr3_aa: CASSTTGGEQPQHF; cdr3_nt: TGTGCCAGCAGTACGACAGGGGGCGAGCAGCCCCAGCATTTT
clone_size: -; v_call: TRBV18; j_call: TRBJ1-5; d_call: TRBD1; cdr3_aa: CASSPRPGGIRGQPQHF; cdr3_nt: TGTGCCAGCTCACCACGGCCAGGGGGTATTCGTGGTCAGCCCCAGCATTTT
clone_size: -; v_call: TRBV19; j_call: TRBJ2-7; d_call: TRBD1; cdr3_aa: CASSKLGQETHEQYF; cdr3_nt: TGTGCCAGTAGTAAACTCGGACAGGAGACCCACGAGCAGTACTTC
clone_size: once; v_call: TRBV19; j_call: TRBJ1-6; d_call: TRBD1; cdr3_aa: CASAGTGNSPLHF; cdr3_nt: TGTGCCAGCGCCGGGACAGGAAATTCACCCCTCCACTTT
clone_size: once; v_call: TRBV10-3; j_call: TRBJ2-6; d_call: TRBD1; cdr3_aa: CAISVGRNRGGLSGANVLTF; cdr3_nt: TGTGCCATCAGTGTTGGCCGCAACAGGGGCGGACTCTCTGGGGCCAACGTCCTGACTTTC
clone_size: -; v_call: TRBV5-1; j_call: TRBJ2-5; d_call: TRBD1; cdr3_aa: CASTRDSQETQYF; cdr3_nt: TGCGCCAGCACCCGGGACAGCCAAGAGACCCAGTACTTC
clone_size: -; v_call: TRBV7-9; j_call: TRBJ1-2; d_call: -; cdr3_aa: CASSLGRSYGYTF; cdr3_nt: TGTGCCAGCAGCTTAGGTCGGAGCTATGGCTACACCTTC
clone_size: few; v_call: TRBV2; j_call: TRBJ2-7; d_call: TRBD1; cdr3_aa: CASRGDRVPDEQYF; cdr3_nt: TGTGCCAGCAGGGGGGACAGGGTCCCTGACGAGCAGTACTTC
clone_size: once; v_call: TRBV29-1; j_call: TRBJ1-2; d_call: -; cdr3_aa: CSVEETGVYGYTF; cdr3_nt: TGCAGCGTTGAAGAGACAGGAGTCTATGGCTACACCTTC
clone_size: -; v_call: TRBV7-3; j_call: TRBJ2-2; d_call: -; cdr3_aa: CASSLTGDRAGELFF; cdr3_nt: TGTGCCAGCAGCTTAACGGGAGATAGGGCCGGGGAGCTGTTTTTT
clone_size: -; v_call: TRBV6-4; j_call: TRBJ1-2; d_call: TRBD1; cdr3_aa: CASRLMDRAEYGYTF; cdr3_nt: TGTGCCAGCAGACTAATGGACAGGGCAGAGTATGGCTACACCTTC
clone_size: once; v_call: TRBV10-3; j_call: TRBJ1-6; d_call: -; cdr3_aa: CAISDRRVGHNSPLHF; cdr3_nt: TGTGCCATCAGTGACCGACGAGTGGGGCATAATTCACCCCTCCACTTT
clone_size: -; v_call: TRBV7-9; j_call: TRBJ1-5; d_call: -; cdr3_aa: CASSPHAGRDQPQHF; cdr3_nt: TGTGCCAGCAGCCCCCACGCGGGGCGCGATCAGCCCCAGCATTTT
clone_size: -; v_call: TRBV4-1; j_call: TRBJ1-5; d_call: -; cdr3_aa: CASSRERVSNQPQHF; cdr3_nt: TGCGCCAGCAGCCGGGAGCGTGTTAGCAATCAGCCCCAGCATTTT
clone_size: few; v_call: TRBV6-4; j_call: TRBJ1-6; d_call: -; cdr3_aa: CASSPRVLGSPLHF; cdr3_nt: TGTGCCAGCAGTCCCAGGGTTCTTGGTTCACCCCTCCACTTT